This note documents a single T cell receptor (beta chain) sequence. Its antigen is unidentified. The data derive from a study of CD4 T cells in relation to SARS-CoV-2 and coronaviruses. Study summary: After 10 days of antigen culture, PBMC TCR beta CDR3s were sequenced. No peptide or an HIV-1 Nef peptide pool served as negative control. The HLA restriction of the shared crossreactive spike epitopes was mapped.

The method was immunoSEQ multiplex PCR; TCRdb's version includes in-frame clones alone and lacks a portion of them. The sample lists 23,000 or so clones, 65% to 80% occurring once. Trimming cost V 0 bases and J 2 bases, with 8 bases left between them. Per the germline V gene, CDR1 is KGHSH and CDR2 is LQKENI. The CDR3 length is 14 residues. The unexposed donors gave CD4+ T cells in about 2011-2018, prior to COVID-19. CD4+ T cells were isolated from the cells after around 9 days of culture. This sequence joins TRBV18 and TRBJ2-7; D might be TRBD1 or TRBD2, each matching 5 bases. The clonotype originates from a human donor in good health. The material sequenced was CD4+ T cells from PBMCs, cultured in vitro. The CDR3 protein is CASSPPSGPYEQYF. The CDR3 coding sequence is TGTGCCAGCTCACCACCGTCGGGGCCCTACGAGCAGTACTTC.